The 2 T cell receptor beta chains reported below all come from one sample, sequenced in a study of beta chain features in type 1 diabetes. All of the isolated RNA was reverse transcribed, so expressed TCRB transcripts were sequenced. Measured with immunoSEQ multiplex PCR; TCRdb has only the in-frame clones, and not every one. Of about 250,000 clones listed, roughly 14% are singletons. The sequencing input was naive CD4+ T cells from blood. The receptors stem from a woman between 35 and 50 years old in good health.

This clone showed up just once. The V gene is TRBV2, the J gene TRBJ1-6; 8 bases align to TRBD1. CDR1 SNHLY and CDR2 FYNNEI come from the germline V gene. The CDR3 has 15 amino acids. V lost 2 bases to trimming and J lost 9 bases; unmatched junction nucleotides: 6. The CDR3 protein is CASSESGQVSSPLHF. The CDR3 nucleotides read TGTGCCAGCAGTGAATCGGGACAGGTCAGTTCACCCCTCCACTTT. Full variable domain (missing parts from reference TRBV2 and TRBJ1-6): EPEVTQTPSHQVTQMGQEVILRCVPISNHLYFYWYRQILGQKVEFLVSFYNNEISEKSEIFDDQFSVERPDGSNFTLKIRSTKLEDSAMYFCASSESGQVSSPLHFGNGTRLTVT.

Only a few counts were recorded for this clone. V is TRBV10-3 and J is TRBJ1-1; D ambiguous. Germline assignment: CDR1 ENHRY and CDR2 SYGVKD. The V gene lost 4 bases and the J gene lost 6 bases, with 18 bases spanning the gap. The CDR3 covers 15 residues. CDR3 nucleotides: TGTGCCATCAGTGTCGAGCTGGTGTCGTACGCTGAAGCTTTCTTT. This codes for CAISVELVSYAEAFF.